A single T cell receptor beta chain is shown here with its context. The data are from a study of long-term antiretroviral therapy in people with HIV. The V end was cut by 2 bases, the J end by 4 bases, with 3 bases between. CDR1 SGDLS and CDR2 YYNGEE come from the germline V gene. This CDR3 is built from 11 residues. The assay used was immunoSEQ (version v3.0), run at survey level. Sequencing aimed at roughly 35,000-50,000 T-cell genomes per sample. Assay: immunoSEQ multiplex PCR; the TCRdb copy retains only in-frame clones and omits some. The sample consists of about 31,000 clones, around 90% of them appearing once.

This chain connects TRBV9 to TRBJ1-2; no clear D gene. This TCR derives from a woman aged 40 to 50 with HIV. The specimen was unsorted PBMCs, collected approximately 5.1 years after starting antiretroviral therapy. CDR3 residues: CASSVLYGYTF. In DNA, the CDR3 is TGTGCCAGCAGCGTCCTCTATGGCTACACCTTC.